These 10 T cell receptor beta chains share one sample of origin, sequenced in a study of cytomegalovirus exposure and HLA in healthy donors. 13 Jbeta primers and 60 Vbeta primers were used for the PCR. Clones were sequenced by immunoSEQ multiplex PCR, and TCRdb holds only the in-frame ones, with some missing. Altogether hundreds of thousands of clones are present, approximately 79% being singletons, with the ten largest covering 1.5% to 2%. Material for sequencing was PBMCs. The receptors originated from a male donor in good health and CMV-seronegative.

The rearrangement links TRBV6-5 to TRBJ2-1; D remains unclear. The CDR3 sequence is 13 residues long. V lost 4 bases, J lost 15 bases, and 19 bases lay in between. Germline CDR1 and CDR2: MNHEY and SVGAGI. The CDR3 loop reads CASSFTPASPPFF. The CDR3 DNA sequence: TGTGCCAGCAGTTTTACTCCCGCTTCCCCGCCGTTCTTC.

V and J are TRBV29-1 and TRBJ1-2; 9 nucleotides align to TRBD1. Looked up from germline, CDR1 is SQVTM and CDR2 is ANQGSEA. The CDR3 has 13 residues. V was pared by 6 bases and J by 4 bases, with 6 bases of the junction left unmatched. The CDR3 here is CSVGTGKGYGYTF. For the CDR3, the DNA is TGCAGCGTCGGGACAGGGAAAGGCTATGGCTACACCTTC.

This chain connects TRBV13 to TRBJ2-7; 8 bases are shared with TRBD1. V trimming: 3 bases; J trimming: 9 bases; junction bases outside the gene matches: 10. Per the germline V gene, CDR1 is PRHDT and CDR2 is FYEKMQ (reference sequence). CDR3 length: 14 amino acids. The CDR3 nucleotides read TGTGCCAGCAGCTTTGGGACAGGACCAACTTCGCAGTACTTC. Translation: CASSFGTGPTSQYF.

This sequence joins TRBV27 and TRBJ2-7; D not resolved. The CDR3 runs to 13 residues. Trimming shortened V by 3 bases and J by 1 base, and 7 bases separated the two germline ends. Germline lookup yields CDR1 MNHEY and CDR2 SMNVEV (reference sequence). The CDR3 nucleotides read TGTGCCAGCAGTTTCTCACAGTCCTACGAGCAGTACTTC. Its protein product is CASSFSQSYEQYF.

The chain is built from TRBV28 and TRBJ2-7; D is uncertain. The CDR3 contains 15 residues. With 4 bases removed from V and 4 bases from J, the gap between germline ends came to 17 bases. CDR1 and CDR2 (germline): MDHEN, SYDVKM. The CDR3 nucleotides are TGTGCCAGCAGTTCTCCGGGTCAGTCCACATACGAGCAGTACTTC. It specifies CASSSPGQSTYEQYF.

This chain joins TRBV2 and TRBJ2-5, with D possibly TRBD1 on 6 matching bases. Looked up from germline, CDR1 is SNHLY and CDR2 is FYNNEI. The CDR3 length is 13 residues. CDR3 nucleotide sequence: TGTGCTTATAGGGATGGTGACAGGGAGACCCAGTACTTC. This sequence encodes CAYRDGDRETQYF.

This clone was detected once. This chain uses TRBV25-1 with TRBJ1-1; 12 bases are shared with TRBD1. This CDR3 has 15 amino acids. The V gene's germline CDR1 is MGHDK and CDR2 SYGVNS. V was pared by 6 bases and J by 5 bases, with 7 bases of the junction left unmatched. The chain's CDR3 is CASSAPGQGATEAFF. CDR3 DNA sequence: TGTGCCAGCAGCGCACCGGGACAGGGGGCGACTGAAGCTTTCTTT.

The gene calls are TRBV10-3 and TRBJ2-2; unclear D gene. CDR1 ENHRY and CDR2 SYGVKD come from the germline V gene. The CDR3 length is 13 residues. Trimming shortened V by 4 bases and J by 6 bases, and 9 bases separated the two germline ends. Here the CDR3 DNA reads TGTGCCATCAGTGGGTCCGAGGCCGGGGAGCTGTTTTTT. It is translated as CAISGSEAGELFF.

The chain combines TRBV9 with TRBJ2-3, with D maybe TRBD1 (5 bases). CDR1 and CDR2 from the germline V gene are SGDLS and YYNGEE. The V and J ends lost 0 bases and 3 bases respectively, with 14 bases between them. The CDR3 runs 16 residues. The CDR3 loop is CASSVEGRVWTDTQYF. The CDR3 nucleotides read TGTGCCAGCAGCGTAGAGGGCAGGGTGTGGACAGATACGCAGTATTTT.

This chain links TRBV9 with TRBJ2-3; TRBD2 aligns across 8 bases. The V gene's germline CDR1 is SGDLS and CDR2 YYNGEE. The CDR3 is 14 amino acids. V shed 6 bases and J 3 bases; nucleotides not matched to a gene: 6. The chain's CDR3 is CASTPGGPTDTQYF. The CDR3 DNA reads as TGTGCCAGCACCCCGGGGGGGCCAACAGATACGCAGTATTTT.